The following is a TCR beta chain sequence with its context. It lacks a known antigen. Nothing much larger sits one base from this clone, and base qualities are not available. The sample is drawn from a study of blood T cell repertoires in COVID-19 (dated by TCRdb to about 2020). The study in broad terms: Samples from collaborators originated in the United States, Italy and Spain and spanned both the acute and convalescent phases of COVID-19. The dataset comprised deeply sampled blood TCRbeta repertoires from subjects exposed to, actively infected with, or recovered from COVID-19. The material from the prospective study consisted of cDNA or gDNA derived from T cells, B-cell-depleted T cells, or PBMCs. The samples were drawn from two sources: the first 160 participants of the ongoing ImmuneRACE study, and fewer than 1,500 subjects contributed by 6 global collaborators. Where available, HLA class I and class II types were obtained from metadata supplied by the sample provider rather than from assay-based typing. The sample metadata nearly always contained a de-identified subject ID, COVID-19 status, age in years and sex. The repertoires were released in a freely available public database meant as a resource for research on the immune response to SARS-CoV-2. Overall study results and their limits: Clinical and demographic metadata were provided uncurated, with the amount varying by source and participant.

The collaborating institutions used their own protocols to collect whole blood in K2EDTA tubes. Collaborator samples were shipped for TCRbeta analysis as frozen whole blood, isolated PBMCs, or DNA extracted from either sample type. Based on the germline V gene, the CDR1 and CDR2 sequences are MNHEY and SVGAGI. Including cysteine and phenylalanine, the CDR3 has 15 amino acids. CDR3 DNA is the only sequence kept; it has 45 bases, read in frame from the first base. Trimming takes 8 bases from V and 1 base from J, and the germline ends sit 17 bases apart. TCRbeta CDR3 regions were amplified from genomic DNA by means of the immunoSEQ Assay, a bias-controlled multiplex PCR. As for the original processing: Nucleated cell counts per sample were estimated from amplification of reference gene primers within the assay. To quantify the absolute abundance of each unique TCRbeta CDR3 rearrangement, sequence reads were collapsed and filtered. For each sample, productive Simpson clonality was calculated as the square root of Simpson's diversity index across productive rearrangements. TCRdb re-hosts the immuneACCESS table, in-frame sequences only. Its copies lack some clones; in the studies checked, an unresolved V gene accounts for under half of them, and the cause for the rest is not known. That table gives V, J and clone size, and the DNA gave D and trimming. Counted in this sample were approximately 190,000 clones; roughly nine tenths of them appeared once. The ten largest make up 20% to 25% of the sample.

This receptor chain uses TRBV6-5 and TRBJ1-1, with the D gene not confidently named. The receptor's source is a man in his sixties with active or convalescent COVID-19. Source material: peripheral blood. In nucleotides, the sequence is TGTGCCAGCCCTTACCCTCAGAGAGGGAACACTGAAGCTTTCTTT. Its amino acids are CASPYPQRGNTEAFF.